This T cell receptor (beta chain) was recorded in a study of T-cell memory formation after mild COVID-19. Study-wide results and limits: Mostly located in CM and EM were contracting CD4+ clones, with contracting CD8+ clones located in EMRA. Certain responding clones were present in pre-infection memory, suggesting participation of cross-reactive memory.

CDR1 and CDR2 (germline): SEHNR, FQNEAQ (reference sequence). Trimming stripped 8 bases from V and 3 bases from J, with 8 bases between. CDR3 length equals 11 residues. Barcoded TCR alpha and TCR beta cDNA libraries with UMIs came from 5'RACE using constant-segment primers. TCRdb re-analysed the 5' RACE reads in MiXCR, keeping a single row per CDR3 protein. The sample lists hundreds of thousands of distinct CDR3 sequences, approximately 19% occurring once. A note on this clonotype: No antigen is known for it.

The sequenced sample was PBMCs or a T cell subset sorted from them (not recorded which). The TCR originated in an adult woman who had mild COVID-19 (a few samples of this study predate the infection). Cell type and time point are not known. The rearrangement links TRBV7-9 to TRBJ2-7; D is perhaps TRBD2 (5 bases). As DNA, the CDR3 is TGTGCCAGCGGACTCCTCTACGAGCAGTACTTC. It codes for CASGLLYEQYF.